This T cell receptor (beta chain) was sequenced during a study of CD8+CD57+ T cells in acquired aplastic anemia. Study in general: The average for DNA from sorted CD4+ and CD8+ cells was 3.2 ug.

This CDR3 contains 14 residues. V lost 5 bases, J lost 2 bases, and 10 bases lay in between. Germline loops: CDR1 DFQATT, CDR2 SNEGSKA (reference sequence). Genomic DNA served as template for TCR beta VDJ and CDR3 profiling. TCRdb re-analysed the reads in MiXCR, keeping a single row per CDR3 protein. The repertoire holds about 200,000 distinct CDR3 sequences, with roughly 35% as singletons. The V and J genes are TRBV20-1 and TRBJ1-6; the D is unclear. The source material was sorted CD4+, CD8+, or CD8+CD57+ T cells (not recorded which) from PBMCs. The clonotype was recovered from a human donor in good health, serving as a control. The CDR3 loop reads CSAHSGTYNSPLHF. CDR3 nucleotides: TGCAGTGCTCATAGTGGCACCTATAATTCACCCCTCCACTTT.